This TCR beta chain was sequenced for a study of molecular identifiers for immune sequencing clone quantification. J was trimmed by 7 bases and V by 2 bases; bases with no gene match: 0. The CDR3 is 12 amino acids. Looked up from germline, CDR1 is MNHEY and CDR2 is SVGEGT. This clonotype was seen at least ten times. Antigen unknown. Study-wide findings and caveats: Spiked Jurkat TCR RNA equivalent to one cell reportedly surfaced among some 1 million naive cells.

Bulk libraries came from a prior protocol with listed TCR primers. Using its own MiXCR run on the PCR reads, TCRdb lists one record per CDR3 protein. The table has tens of thousands of distinct CDR3 sequences, approximately 22% seen once; the top ten hold around 0.96%. The specimen sequenced was naive CD8+ T cells from blood, with Jurkat cell RNA spiked in. Subset noted: FACS-sorted CD8+CD4-CCR7+CD45RA+ naive T cells. The J gene is TRBJ2-7, the V gene TRBV6-2 or TRBV6-3; 9 bases align to TRBD2. The receptor was derived from a human donor in good health. Some libraries in this study had Jurkat cell RNA spiked in. CDR3 sequence (DNA): TGTGCCAGCAGTTACGCGGGAGGGGAGCAGTACTTC. Translated, it gives CASSYAGGEQYF.